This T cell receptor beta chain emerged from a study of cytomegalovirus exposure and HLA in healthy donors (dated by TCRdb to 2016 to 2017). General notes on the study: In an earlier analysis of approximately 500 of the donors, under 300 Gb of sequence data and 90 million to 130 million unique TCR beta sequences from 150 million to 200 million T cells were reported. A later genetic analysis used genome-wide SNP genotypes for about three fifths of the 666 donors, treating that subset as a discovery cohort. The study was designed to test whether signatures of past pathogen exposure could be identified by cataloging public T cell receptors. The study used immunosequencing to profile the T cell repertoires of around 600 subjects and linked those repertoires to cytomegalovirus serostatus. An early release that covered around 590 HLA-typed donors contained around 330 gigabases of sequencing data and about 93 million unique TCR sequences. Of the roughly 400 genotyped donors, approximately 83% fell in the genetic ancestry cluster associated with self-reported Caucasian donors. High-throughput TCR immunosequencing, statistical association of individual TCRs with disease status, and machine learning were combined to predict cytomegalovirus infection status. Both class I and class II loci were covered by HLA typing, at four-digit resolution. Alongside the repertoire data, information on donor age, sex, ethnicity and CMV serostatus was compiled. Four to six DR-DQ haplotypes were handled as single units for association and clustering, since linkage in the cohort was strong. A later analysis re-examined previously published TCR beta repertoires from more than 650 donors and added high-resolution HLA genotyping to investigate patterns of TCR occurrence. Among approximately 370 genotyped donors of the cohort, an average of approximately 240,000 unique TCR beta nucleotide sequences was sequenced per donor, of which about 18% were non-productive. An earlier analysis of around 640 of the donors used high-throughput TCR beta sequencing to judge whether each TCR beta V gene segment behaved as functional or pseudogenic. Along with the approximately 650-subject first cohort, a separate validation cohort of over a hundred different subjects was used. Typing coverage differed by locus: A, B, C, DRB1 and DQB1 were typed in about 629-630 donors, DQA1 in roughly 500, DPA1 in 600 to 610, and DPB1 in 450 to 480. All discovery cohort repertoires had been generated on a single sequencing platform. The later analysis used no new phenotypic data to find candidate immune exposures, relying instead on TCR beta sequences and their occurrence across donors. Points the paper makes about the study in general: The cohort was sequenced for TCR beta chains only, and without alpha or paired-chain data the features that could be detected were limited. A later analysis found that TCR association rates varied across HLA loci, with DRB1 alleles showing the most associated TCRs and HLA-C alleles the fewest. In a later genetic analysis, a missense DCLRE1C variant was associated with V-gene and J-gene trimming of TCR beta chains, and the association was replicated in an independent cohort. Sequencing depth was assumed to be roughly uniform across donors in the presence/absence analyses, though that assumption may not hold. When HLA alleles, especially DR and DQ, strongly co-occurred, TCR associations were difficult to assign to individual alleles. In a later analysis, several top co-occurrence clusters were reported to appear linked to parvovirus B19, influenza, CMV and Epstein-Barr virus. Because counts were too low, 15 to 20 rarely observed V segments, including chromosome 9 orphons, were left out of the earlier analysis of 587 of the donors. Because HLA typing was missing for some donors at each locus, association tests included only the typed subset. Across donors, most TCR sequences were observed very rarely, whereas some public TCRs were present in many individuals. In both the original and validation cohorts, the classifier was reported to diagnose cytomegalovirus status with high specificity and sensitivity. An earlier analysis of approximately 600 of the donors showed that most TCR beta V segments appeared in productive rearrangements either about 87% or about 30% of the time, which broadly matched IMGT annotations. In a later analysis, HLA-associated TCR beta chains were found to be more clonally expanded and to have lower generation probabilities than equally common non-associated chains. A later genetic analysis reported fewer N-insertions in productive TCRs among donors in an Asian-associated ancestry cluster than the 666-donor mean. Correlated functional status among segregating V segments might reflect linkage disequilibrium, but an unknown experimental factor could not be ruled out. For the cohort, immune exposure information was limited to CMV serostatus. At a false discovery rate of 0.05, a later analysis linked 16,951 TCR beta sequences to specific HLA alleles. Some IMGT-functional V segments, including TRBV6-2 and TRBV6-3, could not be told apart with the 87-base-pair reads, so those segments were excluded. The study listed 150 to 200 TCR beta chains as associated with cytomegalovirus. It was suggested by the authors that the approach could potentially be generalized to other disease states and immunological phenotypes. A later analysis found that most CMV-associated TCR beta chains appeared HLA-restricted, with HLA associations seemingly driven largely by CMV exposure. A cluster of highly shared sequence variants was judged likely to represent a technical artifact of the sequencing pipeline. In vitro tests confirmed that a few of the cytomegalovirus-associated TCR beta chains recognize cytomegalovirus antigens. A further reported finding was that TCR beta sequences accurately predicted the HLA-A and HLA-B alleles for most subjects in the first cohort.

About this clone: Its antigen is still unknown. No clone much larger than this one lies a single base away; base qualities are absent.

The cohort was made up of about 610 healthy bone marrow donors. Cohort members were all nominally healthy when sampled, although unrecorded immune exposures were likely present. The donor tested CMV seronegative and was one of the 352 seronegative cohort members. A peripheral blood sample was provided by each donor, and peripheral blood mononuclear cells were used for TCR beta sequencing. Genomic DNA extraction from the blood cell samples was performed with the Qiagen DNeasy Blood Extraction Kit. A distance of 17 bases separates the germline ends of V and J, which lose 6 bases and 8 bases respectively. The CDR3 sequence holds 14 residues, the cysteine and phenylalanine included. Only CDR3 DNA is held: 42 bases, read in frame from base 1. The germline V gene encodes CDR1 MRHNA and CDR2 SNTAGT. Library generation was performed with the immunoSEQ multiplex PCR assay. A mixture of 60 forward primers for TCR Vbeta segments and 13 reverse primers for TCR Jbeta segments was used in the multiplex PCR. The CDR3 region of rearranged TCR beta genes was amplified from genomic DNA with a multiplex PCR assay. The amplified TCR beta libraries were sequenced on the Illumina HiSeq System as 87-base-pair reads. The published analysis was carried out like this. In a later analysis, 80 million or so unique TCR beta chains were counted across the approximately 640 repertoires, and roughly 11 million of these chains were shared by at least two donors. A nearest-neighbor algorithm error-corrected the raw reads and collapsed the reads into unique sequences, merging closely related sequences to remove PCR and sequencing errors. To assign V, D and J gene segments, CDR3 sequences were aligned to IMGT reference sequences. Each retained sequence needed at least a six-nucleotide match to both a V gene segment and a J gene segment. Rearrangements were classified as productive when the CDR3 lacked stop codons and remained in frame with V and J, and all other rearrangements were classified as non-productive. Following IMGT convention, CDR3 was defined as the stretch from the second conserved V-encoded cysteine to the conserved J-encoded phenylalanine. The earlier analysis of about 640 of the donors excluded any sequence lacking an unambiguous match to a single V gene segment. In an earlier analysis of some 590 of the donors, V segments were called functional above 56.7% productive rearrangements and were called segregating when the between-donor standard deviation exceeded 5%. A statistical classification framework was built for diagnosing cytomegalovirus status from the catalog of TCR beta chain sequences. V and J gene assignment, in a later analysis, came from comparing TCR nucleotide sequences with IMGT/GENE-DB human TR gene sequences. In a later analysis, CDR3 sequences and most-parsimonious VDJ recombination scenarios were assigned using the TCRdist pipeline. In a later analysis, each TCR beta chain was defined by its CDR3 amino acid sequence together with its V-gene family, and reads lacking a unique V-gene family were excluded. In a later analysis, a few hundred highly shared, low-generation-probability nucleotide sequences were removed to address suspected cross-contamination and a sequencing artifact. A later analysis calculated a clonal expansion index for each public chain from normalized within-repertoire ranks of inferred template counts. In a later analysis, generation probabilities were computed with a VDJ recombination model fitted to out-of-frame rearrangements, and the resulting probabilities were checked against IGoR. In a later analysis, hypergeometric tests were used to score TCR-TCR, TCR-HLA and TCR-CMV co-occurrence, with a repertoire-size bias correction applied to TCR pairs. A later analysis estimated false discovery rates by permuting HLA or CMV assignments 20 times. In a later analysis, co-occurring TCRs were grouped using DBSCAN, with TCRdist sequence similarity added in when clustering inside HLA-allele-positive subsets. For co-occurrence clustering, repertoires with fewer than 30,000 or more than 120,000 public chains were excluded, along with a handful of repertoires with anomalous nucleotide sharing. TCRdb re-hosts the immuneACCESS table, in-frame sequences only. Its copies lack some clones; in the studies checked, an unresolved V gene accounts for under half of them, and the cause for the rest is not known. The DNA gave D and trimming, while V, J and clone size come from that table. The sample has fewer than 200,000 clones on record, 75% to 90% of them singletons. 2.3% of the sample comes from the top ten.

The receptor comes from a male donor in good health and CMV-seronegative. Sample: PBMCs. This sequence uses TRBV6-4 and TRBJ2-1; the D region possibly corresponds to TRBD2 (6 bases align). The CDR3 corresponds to CASSREEGSDEQFF. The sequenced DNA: TGTGCCAGCAGCCGAGAGGAGGGGTCAGATGAGCAGTTCTTC.